Included here is one TCR beta chain sequence, with context. Membership in each cohort depended on participant-reported clinical history. This sample was taken from a study of blood T cell repertoires in COVID-19. About the research overall: Both acute and convalescent COVID-19 samples were obtained from the United States, Italy and Spain. The analysed material was cDNA or gDNA that came from T cells, B-cell-depleted T cells, or PBMCs.

The CDR3 loop spans 13 amino acids. The V and J ends lost 7 bases and 6 bases, in that order; junction bases with no gene match: 10. Germline V gene data show CDR1 as SQVTM and CDR2 as ANQGSEA. The assay was immunoSEQ multiplex PCR, and TCRdb's table has in-frame clones only and misses some. The data contain around 180,000 clones, 89% of them singletons. The chain joins TRBV29-1 to TRBJ2-7, with 9 nucleotides matching TRBD1. This TCR came from a woman in her 40s with acute COVID-19. The sequenced material came from PBMCs or T cells enriched from blood (not recorded which). CDR3 coding DNA: TGCAGCGCCACGGGACAGGGTTATTCCGAGCAGTACTTC. Translation: CSATGQGYSEQYF.